This T cell receptor beta chain was observed in a study of blood T cell repertoires in COVID-19. The overall study: Samples of COVID-19 (acute and convalescent) were obtained from the United States, Italy and Spain.

Under the authors' procedure: Reference gene primers were amplified, and this amplification served to estimate nucleated cell counts. Data came from immunoSEQ multiplex PCR; TCRdb stores just in-frame clones and leaves some out. Clone size and V and J calls were adopted from that table, with D and trimming inferred from the DNA. The sample carries 63,000 or so clones, around 80% recorded once. Trimming shortened V by 3 bases and J by 5 bases, and 11 bases separated the two germline ends. In germline, CDR1 is LGHNA, CDR2 YNFKEQ. The length of the CDR3 is 14 residues. This clone has more than one count but fewer than ten.

The chain links TRBV4-2 to TRBJ2-1; weak D call: TRBD2 (6 bases). The sequenced material came from peripheral blood. This receptor was taken from a human donor in a cohort sampled during active COVID-19. CDR3 coding DNA: TGTGCCAGCAGCCAGGTACTAGCCCACAATGAGCAGTTCTTC. This translates into CASSQVLAHNEQFF.